The 11 T cell receptor beta chains below all came from one sample that was sequenced in a study of T cells in Graves' hyperthyroidism and ophthalmopathy. The source material, RNA transcripts, was used to amplify TCR beta CDR3 regions. Researchers ran a first-round RT-PCR on the TCR CDR3 using the HTBI primer set. TCRdb independently ran MiXCR on the multiplex PCR reads; one entry per CDR3 protein. This sample has 300,000 to 400,000 distinct CDR3 sequences, with approximately 15% found just once. Sample: blood. Receptors originate from a woman aged 30 to 39 with Graves' ophthalmopathy.

This clonotype was observed many times. As DNA, the CDR3 is TGTGCCAGCAGCCAATCCCGGGGATCCTACGAGCAGTACTTC. Translated: CASSQSRGSYEQYF. The chain uses TRBV3-1 and TRBJ2-7; TRBD2 is a possible D gene (5 bases). V gave up 2 bases and J gave up 1 base, with 9 bases separating them. The length of the CDR3 is 14 residues. Germline-derived CDR1 and CDR2 are LGHDT and YNNKEL (reference sequence).

This clonotype was observed at least ten times. The chain recombines TRBV18 with TRBJ1-5; 9 nucleotides match TRBD1. Trimming took 3 bases from V and 5 from J; bases not matched to a gene: 5. CDR3 length: 15 residues. CDR1 and CDR2 (germline): KGHSH, LQKENI. As DNA, the CDR3 is TGTGCCAGCTCACCTGGACAGGGGTTGGATCAGCCCCAGCATTTT. It specifies CASSPGQGLDQPQHF.

This clonotype was seen a few times. The chain recombines TRBV25-1 with TRBJ2-5; TRBD1 agrees at 8 bases. J lost 7 bases, V lost 6 bases, and 7 bases had no gene match. Germline V CDR1 and CDR2: MGHDK, SYGVNS. This CDR3 contains 13 residues. CDR3 residues: CASRKTGTGTQYF. DNA for the CDR3: TGTGCCAGCAGGAAAACCGGGACAGGGACCCAGTACTTC.

The J gene is TRBJ2-3, the V gene TRBV20-1, with 13 nucleotides matching TRBD2. Trimming took 1 base from V and 2 from J; bases not matched to a gene: 12. CDR1 and CDR2 from the germline V gene are DFQATT and SNEGSKA (reference sequence). The CDR3 loop spans 19 amino acids. For the CDR3, the DNA is TGCAGTGCTAGAGTAGTGGGACTAGCGGGGCCAGCCCTCACAGATACGCAGTATTTT. It translates to CSARVVGLAGPALTDTQYF.

This clonotype was counted at least ten times. The chain carries TRBV19 and TRBJ1-4; no clear D gene. The CDR3 has 13 amino acids. V was pared by 8 bases and J by 7 bases, with 14 bases between. Germline V CDR1 and CDR2: LNHDA, SQIVND (reference sequence). The chain's CDR3 is CASARRMGEKLFF. The CDR3 region has the DNA TGTGCCAGTGCCCGGCGAATGGGTGAAAAACTGTTTTTT.

The table lists this clonotype with many counts. This chain's CDR3 is CAISPGQQPQHF. The CDR3 coding sequence is TGTGCCATCAGTCCGGGACAACAGCCCCAGCATTTT. This chain joins TRBV10-3 and TRBJ1-5, with D tentatively TRBD1 (6 bases). The ends were cut back, 5 bases at V and 7 bases at J, with 9 bases in the middle. This CDR3 has 12 amino acids. Germline CDR1 is ENHRY and CDR2 is SYGVKD.

This clonotype was observed a few times. The rearrangement uses TRBV5-8 and TRBJ1-1; tentatively, D is TRBD1 (5 bases). Germline V lookup: CDR1 SGHTS, CDR2 YDEGEE. V was trimmed by 2 bases and J by 6 bases, leaving 17 bases between them. The CDR3 covers 15 residues. CDR3 coding DNA: TGTGCCAGCAGCTTTTCCTCGGGGGTAGGGTCTGAAGCTTTCTTT. Protein: CASSFSSGVGSEAFF.

The chain recombines TRBV30 with TRBJ1-2; D may be TRBD1 (6 bases). V was clipped by 4 bases and J by 7 bases, with 16 bases between them. Per the germline V gene, CDR1 is GTSNPN and CDR2 is SVGIG (reference sequence). The CDR3 consists of 13 residues. CDR3 nucleotide sequence: TGTGCCTGGACTGATCGTCTCAGGGGTGGCTACACCTTC. Encoded protein: CAWTDRLRGGYTF.

As for this clonotype: One junction end disagrees with the germline gene, perhaps due to a read error. This rearrangement joins TRBV9 to TRBJ1-2, with a tentative D call TRBD1 (5 bases). Germline assignment: CDR1 SGDLS and CDR2 YYNGEE. This CDR3 has 16 amino acids. DNA for the CDR3: TGTGCCAGCAGCCCTACAATAGACAGCGAGGGCTATAGCTACACCTTC. It encodes CASSPTIDSEGYSYTF.

This clonotype was counted at least ten times. The chain carries TRBV7-6 and TRBJ1-5; D ambiguous. This CDR3 is 15 amino acids long. Looked up from germline, CDR1 is SGHVS and CDR2 is FNYEAQ. V was cut by 6 bases and J by 0 bases, with 12 bases left in between. CDR3 protein: CASSPGPNSNQPQHF. CDR3 DNA sequence: TGTGCCAGCAGTCCCGGGCCCAATAGCAATCAGCCCCAGCATTTT. The full variable domain, in which reference TRBV7-6 and TRBJ1-5 provide the parts outside the CDR3, is GAGVSQSPRYKVTKRGQDVALRCDPISGHVSLYWYRQALGQGPEFLTYFNYEAQQDKSGLPNDRFSAERPEGSISTLTIQRTEQRDSAMYRCASSPGPNSNQPQHFGDGTRLSIL.

The genes are TRBV25-1 and TRBJ1-6; the D is unclear. Per the germline V gene, CDR1 is MGHDK and CDR2 is SYGVNS. The V end was cut by 2 bases, the J end by 10 bases, with 9 bases between. The CDR3 consists of 13 residues. This CDR3 reads CASSEHKISPLHF. The DNA for the CDR3 is TGTGCCAGCAGTGAACACAAGATCTCACCCCTCCACTTT.